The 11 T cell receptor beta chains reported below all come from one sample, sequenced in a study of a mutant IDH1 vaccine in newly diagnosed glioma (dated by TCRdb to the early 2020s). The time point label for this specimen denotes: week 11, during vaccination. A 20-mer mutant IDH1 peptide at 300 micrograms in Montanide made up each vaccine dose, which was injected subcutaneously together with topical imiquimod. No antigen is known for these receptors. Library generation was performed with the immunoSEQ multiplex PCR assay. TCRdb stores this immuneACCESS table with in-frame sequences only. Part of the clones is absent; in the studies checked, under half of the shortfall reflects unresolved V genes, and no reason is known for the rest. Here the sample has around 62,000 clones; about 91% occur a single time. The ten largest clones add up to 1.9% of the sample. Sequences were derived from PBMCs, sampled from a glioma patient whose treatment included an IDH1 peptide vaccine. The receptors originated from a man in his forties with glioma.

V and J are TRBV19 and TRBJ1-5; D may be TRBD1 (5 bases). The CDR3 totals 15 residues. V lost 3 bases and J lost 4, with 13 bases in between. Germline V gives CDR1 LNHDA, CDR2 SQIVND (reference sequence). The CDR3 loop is CASSIVPEGNQPQHF. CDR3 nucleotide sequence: TGTGCCAGTAGTATTGTCCCCGAGGGGAATCAGCCCCAGCATTTT.

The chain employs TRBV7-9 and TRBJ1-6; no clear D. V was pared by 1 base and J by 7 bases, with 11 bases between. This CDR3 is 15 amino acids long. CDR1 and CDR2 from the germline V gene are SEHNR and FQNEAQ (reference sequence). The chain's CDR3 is CASSLGRTANSPLHF. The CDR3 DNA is TGTGCCAGCAGCTTAGGACGGACCGCCAATTCACCCCTCCACTTT. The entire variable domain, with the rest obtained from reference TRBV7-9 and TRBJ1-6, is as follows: DTGVSQNPRHKITKRGQNVTFRCDPISEHNRLYWYRQTLGQGPEFLTYFQNEAQLEKSRLLSDRFSAERPKGSFSTLEIQRTEQGDSAMYLCASSLGRTANSPLHFGNGTRLTVT.

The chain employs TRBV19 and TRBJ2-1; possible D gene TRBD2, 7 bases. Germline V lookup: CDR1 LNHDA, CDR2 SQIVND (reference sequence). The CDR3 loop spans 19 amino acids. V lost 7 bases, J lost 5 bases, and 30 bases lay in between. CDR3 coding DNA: TGTGCCAGTACCCCTCTATTAAGGGGGGCGGGAGTTATCCACAATGAGCAGTTCTTC. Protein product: CASTPLLRGAGVIHNEQFF.

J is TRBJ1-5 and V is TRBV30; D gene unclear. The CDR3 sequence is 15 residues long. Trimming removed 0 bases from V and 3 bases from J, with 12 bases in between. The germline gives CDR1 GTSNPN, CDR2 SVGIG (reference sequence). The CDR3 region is CAWSVGSRPNQPQHF. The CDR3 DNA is TGTGCCTGGAGTGTAGGAAGCAGGCCCAATCAGCCCCAGCATTTT.

CDR3 nucleotides: TGTGCCAGCAGGGGGCTATCAAGCTACACCTTC. Its translation: CASRGLSSYTF. V and J are TRBV6-5 and TRBJ1-2; TRBD1 might be the D (5 bases). The CDR3 sequence is 11 residues long. Germline V lookup: CDR1 MNHEY, CDR2 SVGAGI. V gave up 6 bases and J gave up 9 bases, with 11 bases separating them.

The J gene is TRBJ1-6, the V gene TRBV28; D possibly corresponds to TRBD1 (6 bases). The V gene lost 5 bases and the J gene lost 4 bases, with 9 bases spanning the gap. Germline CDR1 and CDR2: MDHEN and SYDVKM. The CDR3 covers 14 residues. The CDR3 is CASSHREYNSPLHF. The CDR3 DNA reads TGTGCCAGCAGTCACAGGGAGTATAATTCACCCCTCCACTTT.

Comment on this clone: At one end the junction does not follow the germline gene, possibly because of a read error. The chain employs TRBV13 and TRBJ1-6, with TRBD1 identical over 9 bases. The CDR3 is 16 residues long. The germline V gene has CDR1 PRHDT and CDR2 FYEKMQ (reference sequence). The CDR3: CASSLGQGWIGSPLHF. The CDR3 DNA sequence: TGTGCCAGCAGCCTAGGACAGGGGTGGATCGGGTCACCCCTCCACTTT.

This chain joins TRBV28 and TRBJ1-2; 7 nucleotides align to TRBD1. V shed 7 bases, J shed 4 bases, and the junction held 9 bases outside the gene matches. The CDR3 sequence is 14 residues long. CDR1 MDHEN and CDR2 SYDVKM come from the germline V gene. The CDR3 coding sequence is TGTGCCAGCATCCTACAGGGGTCCTCCTATGGCTACACCTTC. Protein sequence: CASILQGSSYGYTF.

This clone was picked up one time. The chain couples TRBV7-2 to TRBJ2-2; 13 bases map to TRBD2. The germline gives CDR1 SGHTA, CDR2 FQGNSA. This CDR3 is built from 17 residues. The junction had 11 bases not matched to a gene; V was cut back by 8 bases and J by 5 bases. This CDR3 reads CASLLGLAGRGTGELFF. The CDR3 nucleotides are TGTGCCAGCCTCCTGGGACTAGCGGGAAGGGGGACCGGGGAGCTGTTTTTT.

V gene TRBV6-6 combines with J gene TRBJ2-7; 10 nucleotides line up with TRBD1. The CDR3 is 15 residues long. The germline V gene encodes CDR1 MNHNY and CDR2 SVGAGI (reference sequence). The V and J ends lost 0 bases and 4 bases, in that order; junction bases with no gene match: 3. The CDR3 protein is CASSYSTGQGYEQYV. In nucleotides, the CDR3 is TGTGCCAGCAGTTACTCGACGGGACAGGGGTACGAGCAGTACGTC.

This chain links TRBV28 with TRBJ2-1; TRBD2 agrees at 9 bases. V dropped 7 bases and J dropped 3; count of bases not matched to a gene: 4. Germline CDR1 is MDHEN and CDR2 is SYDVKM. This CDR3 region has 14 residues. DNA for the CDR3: TGTGCCAGCATTGGTAGCGGGGGCTACAATGAGCAGTTCTTC. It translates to CASIGSGGYNEQFF.